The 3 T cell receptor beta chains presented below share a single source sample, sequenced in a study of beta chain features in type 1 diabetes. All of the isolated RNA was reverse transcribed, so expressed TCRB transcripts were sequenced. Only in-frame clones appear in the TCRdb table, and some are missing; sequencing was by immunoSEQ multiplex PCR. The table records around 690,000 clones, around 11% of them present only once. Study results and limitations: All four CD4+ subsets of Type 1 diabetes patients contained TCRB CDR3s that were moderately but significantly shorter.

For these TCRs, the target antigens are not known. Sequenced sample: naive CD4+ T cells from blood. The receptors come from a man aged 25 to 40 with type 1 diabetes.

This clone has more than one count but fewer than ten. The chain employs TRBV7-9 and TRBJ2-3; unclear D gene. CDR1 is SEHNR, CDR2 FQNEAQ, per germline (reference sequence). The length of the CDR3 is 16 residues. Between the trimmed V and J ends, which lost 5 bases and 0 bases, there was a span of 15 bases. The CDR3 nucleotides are TGTGCCAGCAGCGCTTGGGCAGAGTTTAGCACAGATACGCAGTATTTT. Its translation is CASSAWAEFSTDTQYF.

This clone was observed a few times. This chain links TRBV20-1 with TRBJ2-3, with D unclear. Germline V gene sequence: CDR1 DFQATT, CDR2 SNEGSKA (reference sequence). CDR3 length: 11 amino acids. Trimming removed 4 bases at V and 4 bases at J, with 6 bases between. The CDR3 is CSATASDTQYF. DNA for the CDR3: TGCAGTGCTACAGCCTCAGATACGCAGTATTTT.

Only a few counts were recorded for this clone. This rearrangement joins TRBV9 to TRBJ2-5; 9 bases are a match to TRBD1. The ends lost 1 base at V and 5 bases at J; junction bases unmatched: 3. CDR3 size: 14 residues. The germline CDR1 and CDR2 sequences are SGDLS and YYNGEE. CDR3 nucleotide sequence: TGTGCCAGCAGCGTAACAGGGGGCGGGGAGACCCAGTACTTC. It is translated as CASSVTGGGETQYF. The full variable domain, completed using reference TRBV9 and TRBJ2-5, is DSGVTQTPKHLITATGQRVTLRCSPRSGDLSVYWYQQSLDQGLQFLIQYYNGEERAKGNILERFSAQQFPDLHSELNLSSLELGDSALYFCASSVTGGGETQYFGPGTRLLVL.